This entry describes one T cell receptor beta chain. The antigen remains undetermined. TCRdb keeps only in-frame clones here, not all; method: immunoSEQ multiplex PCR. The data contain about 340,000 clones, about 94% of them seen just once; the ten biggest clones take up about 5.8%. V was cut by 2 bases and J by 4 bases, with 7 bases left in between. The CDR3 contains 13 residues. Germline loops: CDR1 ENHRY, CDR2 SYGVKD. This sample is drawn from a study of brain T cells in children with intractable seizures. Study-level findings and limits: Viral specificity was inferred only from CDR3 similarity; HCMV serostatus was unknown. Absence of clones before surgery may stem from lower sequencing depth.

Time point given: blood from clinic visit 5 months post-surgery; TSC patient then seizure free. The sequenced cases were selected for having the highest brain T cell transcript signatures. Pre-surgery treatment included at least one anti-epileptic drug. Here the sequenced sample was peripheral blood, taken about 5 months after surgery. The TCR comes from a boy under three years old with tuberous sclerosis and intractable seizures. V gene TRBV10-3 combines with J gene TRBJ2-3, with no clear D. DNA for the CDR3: TGTGCCATCAGTGAGGGTGGAGCAGATACGCAGTATTTT. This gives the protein CAISEGGADTQYF.